This TCR beta chain was captured by sequencing in a study of cytomegalovirus exposure and HLA in healthy donors (dated by TCRdb to the late 2010s). Study-level background: A later analysis indicated that the 100 to 150 validation repertoires were generated on the platform also employed for the approximately 700 repertoires of the first cohort. In addition to the first cohort of about 650 subjects, a separate validation cohort of 130 or so different subjects was used. The study was designed to test whether signatures of past pathogen exposure could be identified by cataloging public T cell receptors. To predict cytomegalovirus infection status, the study combined high-throughput TCR immunosequencing, statistical association of individual TCRs with disease status, and machine learning.

Separate from the approximately 670-subject first cohort, the validation cohort of over 90 subjects was the group to which the donors belonged. This clone appeared a few times. It lacks a known antigen. No much larger clone exists at a distance of one base, and base qualities are not known. The study at large found these results: Most TCR sequences were seen in very few donors, while some public TCRs were found in many individuals. Three of the identified cytomegalovirus-associated TCR beta chains were confirmed in vitro to be specific for cytomegalovirus antigens. In the study, around 150 TCR beta chains were listed as associated with cytomegalovirus. The authors suggested that the approach could potentially be generalized to other disease states and immunological phenotypes. A later analysis had no HLA typing for the validation cohort, so co-occurrence there was scored across all 130 or so repertoires. The classifier was reported to diagnose cytomegalovirus status with high specificity and sensitivity in both the original and validation cohorts. A later analysis found that TCRs clustered in the first cohort also tended to co-occur in the roughly 120 validation repertoires, with 94% of cluster scores above 0.

The CDR3 spans 14 residues, from the cysteine through the phenylalanine. The CDR3 DNA has 42 bases and is translated from base 1. Unmatched junction bases come to 6, with V trimmed by 1 base and J by 8 bases. CDR1 and CDR2 are drawn from the germline V gene: SGDLS, YYNGEE. The library was produced with the immunoSEQ multiplex PCR assay. As for the authors' bioinformatics: To diagnose cytomegalovirus status from the catalog of TCR beta chain sequences, a statistical classification framework was built. TCRdb carries this immuneACCESS record with in-frame sequences only. Its versions omit some clonotypes, under half of them owing to an unresolved V gene in the studies checked, with the rest unexplained. The DNA gave D and trimming, while V, J and clone size come from that table. Recorded for this sample are some 98,000 clones; roughly 84% of them occurred a single time. Clones ranked in the top ten supply 6.3% of the sample.

Source material: PBMCs. The sequence was collected from a man younger than 35 in good health and CMV-seropositive. This chain joins TRBV9 to TRBJ2-1, with 7 junctional bases fitting TRBD1. The nucleotide sequence is given as TGTGCCAGCAGCGTATGGTCAGGGGGAGATGAGCAGTTCTTC. Translated, this is CASSVWSGGDEQFF.